Listed here are 19 T cell receptor beta chains from one sample, sequenced in a study of cytomegalovirus exposure and HLA in healthy donors (dated 2017 in TCRdb). Receptor libraries were prepared by the immunoSEQ multiplex PCR assay. The clones in this table, taken by TCRdb from immuneACCESS, are in-frame only. Not every clone is retained; where verified, under half of the shortfall comes from an unresolved V gene, and the cause of the rest is unknown. Present in this sample are 60,000 to 70,000 clones, around 89% of which were seen just once. Of the sample, approximately 1.5% falls within the top ten clones. The sequencing sample was made of PBMCs. Receptor source: a young woman in good health and CMV-seronegative.

This chain uses TRBV7-9 with TRBJ2-5; a weak D match, TRBD2 (6 bases). Trimming left V 3 bases short and J 5 bases short, with 16 bases between. CDR1 is SEHNR, CDR2 FQNEAQ, per germline (reference sequence). The CDR3 is 15 amino acids. CDR3 in DNA: TGTGCCAGCAGCTTTATGGTGGGGAGGTCGGAGACCCAGTACTTC. Residues: CASSFMVGRSETQYF.

This clone was recorded only once. V is TRBV9 and J is TRBJ1-6, with 7 nucleotides matching TRBD1. Looked up from germline, CDR1 is SGDLS and CDR2 is YYNGEE. Trimming cost V 3 bases and J 7 bases; bases outside gene matches: 7. CDR3 length: 15 residues. CDR3 in amino acids: CASSAGGQTNSPLHF. CDR3 in DNA: TGTGCCAGCAGCGCAGGGGGACAGACAAATTCACCCCTCCACTTT.

The rearrangement joins TRBV6-5 to TRBJ1-2, with no clear D. The CDR3 runs to 16 residues. Deletions cut 0 bases from V and 3 bases from J, with 14 bases between. The V gene's germline CDR1 is MNHEY and CDR2 SVGAGI. The CDR3 sequence: CASSYSDPRMDYGYTF. The DNA of the CDR3 is TGTGCCAGCAGTTACTCCGACCCGAGGATGGACTATGGCTACACCTTC.

This clone has just a few counts. The V call is TRBV25-1, the J call TRBJ1-1, with D uncertain. The germline gives CDR1 MGHDK, CDR2 SYGVNS. The CDR3 covers 13 residues. The ends were cut back, 4 bases at V and 0 bases at J, with 6 bases in the middle. The CDR3 DNA reads TGTGCCAGCAGTGCGGGGATGAACACTGAAGCTTTCTTT. Protein: CASSAGMNTEAFF.

V usage is TRBV2 and J usage is TRBJ1-3, with 7 bases matching TRBD1. The CDR3 is 13 amino acids. V shed 10 bases, J shed 4 bases, and the junction held 7 bases outside the gene matches. In germline, CDR1 is SNHLY, CDR2 FYNNEI. CDR3 DNA sequence: TGTGCCAAACAGACAGGGTCAGGAAACACCATATATTTT. It translates to CAKQTGSGNTIYF. Together with reference TRBV2 and TRBJ1-3, the CDR3 gives the full variable domain: EPEVTQTPSHQVTQMGQEVILRCVPISNHLYFYWYRQILGQKVEFLVSFYNNEISEKSEIFDDQFSVERPDGSNFTLKIRSTKLEDSAMYFCAKQTGSGNTIYFGEGSWLTVV.

The J gene is TRBJ1-4, the V gene TRBV11-1; D is perhaps TRBD1 (5 bases). V dropped 0 bases and J dropped 8 bases, with 13 bases sitting between them. The CDR3 totals 15 residues. CDR1 and CDR2 from the germline V gene are SGHAT and FQDESV (reference sequence). For the CDR3, the DNA is TGTGCCAGCAGCTTAGCTCCAGGGCGGCACGAAAAACTGTTTTTT. Translated: CASSLAPGRHEKLFF.

The chain carries TRBV6-4 and TRBJ1-2; 9 bases line up with TRBD1. This CDR3 region has 21 residues. Trimming at V came to 0 bases and at J to 0 bases, leaving 17 bases not matched to a gene. Germline V gene lookup returns CDR1 MRHNA and CDR2 SNTAGT. The CDR3 sequence is CASSDSSAAGTGSFANYGYTF. The CDR3 region has the DNA TGTGCCAGCAGTGACTCGAGTGCGGCCGGGACAGGGTCATTTGCTAACTATGGCTACACCTTC.

The chain uses TRBV5-1 and TRBJ1-1; no clear D. Between the trimmed V and J ends, which lost 4 bases and 1 base, there was a span of 11 bases. The CDR3 totals 14 residues. Looked up from germline, CDR1 is SGHRS and CDR2 is YFSETQ. The CDR3 reads CASSIDTSNTEAFF. The CDR3, as DNA: TGCGCCAGCAGCATTGACACCTCGAACACTGAAGCTTTCTTT. Filled out from reference TRBV5-1 and TRBJ1-1, the complete variable domain reads KAGVTQTPRYLIKTRGQQVTLSCSPISGHRSVSWYQQTPGQGLQFLFEYFSETQRNKGNFPGRFSGRQFSNSRSEMNVSTLELGDSALYLCASSIDTSNTEAFFGQGTRLTVV.

The gene calls are TRBV15 and TRBJ1-3; D unresolved. CDR3 size: 15 residues. CDR1 LNHNV and CDR2 YYDKDF come from the germline V gene (reference sequence). With 0 bases removed from V and 1 base from J, the gap between germline ends came to 7 bases. The CDR3 nucleotides are TGTGCCACCAGCAGAGACGTTATTTCTGGAAACACCATATATTTT. Translating it yields CATSRDVISGNTIYF.

This clone turned up a few times. The chain combines TRBV6-1 with TRBJ1-6; the D gene is possibly TRBD1 (5 bases). Germline assignment: CDR1 MNHNS and CDR2 SASEGT. The CDR3 runs 14 residues. With 5 bases removed from V and 2 bases from J, the gap between germline ends came to 7 bases. For the CDR3, the DNA is TGTGCCAGCAGTTGGACACCCTATAATTCACCCCTCCACTTT. Translating gives CASSWTPYNSPLHF.

The chain has TRBV27 and TRBJ2-2; the match to TRBD1 covers 7 bases. The CDR3 spans 14 residues. Trimming at V came to 8 bases and at J to 7 bases, leaving 10 bases not matched to a gene. CDR1 MNHEY and CDR2 SMNVEV come from the germline V gene (reference sequence). CDR3 DNA sequence: TGTGCCAGCGCAACCGGGACAGTGAACGGGGAGCTGTTTTTT. Encoded protein: CASATGTVNGELFF.

The chain links TRBV27 to TRBJ1-1; the D is unclear. V shed 6 bases and J shed 2 bases, with 7 bases lying between them. Germline assignment: CDR1 MNHEY and CDR2 SMNVEV (reference sequence). The CDR3 sequence is 12 residues long. CDR3 in DNA: TGTGCCAGCAGGCATAGTAACACTGAAGCTTTCTTT. The encoded protein is CASRHSNTEAFF.

This chain links TRBV5-1 with TRBJ2-5, with D perhaps being TRBD1 or TRBD2 (6 bases each). Per germline, CDR1 SGHRS and CDR2 YFSETQ. V was clipped by 9 bases and J by 1 base, with 19 bases between them. The CDR3 length is 15 residues. The CDR3 DNA reads as TGCGCCACCAGGGGCGGGGTATCGAGCCAAGAGACCCAGTACTTC. Encoded protein: CATRGGVSSQETQYF.

Only one count was recorded for this clone. V is TRBV9 and J is TRBJ2-3; 7 positions match TRBD2. The CDR3 is made up of 15 amino acids. CDR1 is SGDLS, CDR2 YYNGEE, per germline. V lost 2 bases, J lost 1 base, and 4 bases stayed unmatched. CDR3 sequence (DNA): TGTGCCAGCAGCGTTGGCGGGAGCCGCACAGATACGCAGTATTTT. The encoded protein is CASSVGGSRTDTQYF.

This clone was recorded only once. The chain is built from TRBV28 and TRBJ2-3; TRBD1 aligns across 10 bases. The CDR3 covers 14 residues. V lost 9 bases, J lost 6 bases, and 9 bases stayed unmatched. Germline-derived CDR1 and CDR2 are MDHEN and SYDVKM. The CDR3 protein is CASLPGQGFDTQYF. CDR3 nucleotide sequence: TGTGCCAGTCTACCGGGACAGGGGTTTGATACGCAGTATTTT.

This rearrangement joins TRBV2 to TRBJ1-2, with TRBD1 matching over 9 bases. CDR3 length equals 15 residues. Per germline, CDR1 SNHLY and CDR2 FYNNEI. Trimming took 6 bases from V and 5 from J; bases not matched to a gene: 10. The CDR3 loop is CASSGQGPGGYGYTF. Here the CDR3 DNA reads TGTGCCAGCAGCGGACAGGGGCCCGGTGGGTATGGCTACACCTTC.

The J gene is TRBJ2-1, the V gene TRBV25-1; tentatively, D is TRBD1 (5 bases). Trimming pared 11 bases from V and 2 bases from J, leaving 19 bases between. The germline V gene encodes CDR1 MGHDK and CDR2 SYGVNS. The CDR3 covers 15 residues. CDR3 coding DNA: TGTGCCGGGATAGGGTTGGGGCTGACCTACAATGAGCAGTTCTTC. Protein sequence: CAGIGLGLTYNEQFF.

This clone was seen just once. V and J are TRBV27 and TRBJ2-3, with TRBD1 matching over 7 bases. Trimming took 5 bases from V and 2 from J; bases not matched to a gene: 4. CDR3 length: 14 residues. The germline CDR1 and CDR2 sequences are MNHEY and SMNVEV (reference sequence). The CDR3 here is CASSDRAVTDTQYF. The DNA of the CDR3 is TGTGCCAGCAGTGACAGGGCGGTCACAGATACGCAGTATTTT.

The V gene is TRBV27, the J gene TRBJ2-1; 10 positions match TRBD2. The V segment lost 6 bases and the J segment 3 bases; nucleotides outside the gene matches: 5. CDR3 length: 15 residues. Germline V gene lookup returns CDR1 MNHEY and CDR2 SMNVEV (reference sequence). CDR3 in amino acids: CASRIPSGGYNEQFF. CDR3 in DNA: TGTGCCAGCAGAATACCTAGCGGGGGCTACAATGAGCAGTTCTTC.